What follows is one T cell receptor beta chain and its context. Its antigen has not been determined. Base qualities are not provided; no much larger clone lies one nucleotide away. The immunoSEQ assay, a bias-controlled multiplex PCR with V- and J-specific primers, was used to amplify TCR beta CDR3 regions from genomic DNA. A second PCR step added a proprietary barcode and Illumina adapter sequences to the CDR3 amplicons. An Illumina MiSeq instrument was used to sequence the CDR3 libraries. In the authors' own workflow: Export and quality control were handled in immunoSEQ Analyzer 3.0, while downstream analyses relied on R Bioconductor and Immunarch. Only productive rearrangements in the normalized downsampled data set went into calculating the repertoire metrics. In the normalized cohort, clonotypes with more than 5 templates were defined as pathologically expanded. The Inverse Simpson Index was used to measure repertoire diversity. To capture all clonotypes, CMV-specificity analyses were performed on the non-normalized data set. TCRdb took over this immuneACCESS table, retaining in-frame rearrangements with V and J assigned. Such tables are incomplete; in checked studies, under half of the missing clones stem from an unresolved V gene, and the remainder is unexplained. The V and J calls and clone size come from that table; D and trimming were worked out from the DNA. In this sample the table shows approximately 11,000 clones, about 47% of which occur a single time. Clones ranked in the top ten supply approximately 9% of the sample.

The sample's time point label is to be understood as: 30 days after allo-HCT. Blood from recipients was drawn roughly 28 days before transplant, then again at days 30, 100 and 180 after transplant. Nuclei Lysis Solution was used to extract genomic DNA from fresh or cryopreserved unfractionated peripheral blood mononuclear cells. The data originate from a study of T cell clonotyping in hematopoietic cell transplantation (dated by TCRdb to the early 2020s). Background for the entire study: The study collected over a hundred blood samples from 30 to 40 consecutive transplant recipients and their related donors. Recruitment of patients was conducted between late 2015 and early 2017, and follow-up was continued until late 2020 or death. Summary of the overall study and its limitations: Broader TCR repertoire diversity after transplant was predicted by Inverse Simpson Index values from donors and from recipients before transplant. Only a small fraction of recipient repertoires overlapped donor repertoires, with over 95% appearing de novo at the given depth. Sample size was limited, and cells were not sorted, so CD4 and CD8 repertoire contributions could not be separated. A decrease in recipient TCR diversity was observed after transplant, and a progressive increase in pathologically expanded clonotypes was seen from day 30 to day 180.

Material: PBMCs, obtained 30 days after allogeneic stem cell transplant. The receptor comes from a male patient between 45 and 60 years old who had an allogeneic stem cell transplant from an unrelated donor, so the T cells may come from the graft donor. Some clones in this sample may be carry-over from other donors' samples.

The CDR3 has the sequence CASRVKGGLNTEAFF. The sequence in DNA is TGTGCCAGCAGGGTGAAGGGGGGCTTGAACACTGAAGCTTTCTTT. Recombination linked TRBV6-5 to TRBJ1-1; 6 matching bases give a weak D call of TRBD1. From the cysteine up to the phenylalanine, the CDR3 has a length of 15 residues. CDR3 DNA only is kept here, 45 bases in frame from base 1. From the germline V gene, CDR1 is MNHEY and CDR2 is SVGAGI. The germline ends are 14 bases apart after V is trimmed by 6 bases and J by 0 bases.